What follows is one T cell receptor (beta chain) and its context. The sample contains more than one DNA sequence encoding this CDR3. Only in-frame clones appear in the TCRdb table, and some are missing; sequencing was by immunoSEQ multiplex PCR. The sample shows 68,000 or so clones, approximately 90% of them seen only once. CDR1 and CDR2 from the germline V gene are MNHEY and SVGAGI. The CDR3 length is 11 residues. With 2 bases removed from V and 4 bases from J, the gap between germline ends came to 2 bases. The source of the sample is a study of T cells after somatic rescue of genetic block. V is TRBV6-5 and J is TRBJ1-2; D call uncertain. Sample: peripheral blood mononuclear cells (PBMCs). The clonotype comes from a man in his forties. CDR3 region: CASSYGYGYTF. In DNA, the CDR3 is TGTGCCAGCAGTTACGGCTATGGCTACACCTTC.